This T cell receptor beta chain came from a study of beta chain features in type 1 diabetes. Findings of the study overall: High TCR expression in some cells could lead to their over-representation in cDNA sequencing. Type 1 diabetes patients showed fewer insertions and more deletions at VDJ junctions. Type 1 diabetes patients showed a moderate but significant shortening of TCRB CDR3s in all four CD4+ subsets.

The entirety of the isolated RNA underwent reverse transcription, so expressed TCRB transcripts were sequenced. This table comes from immunoSEQ multiplex PCR, and its TCRdb copy is limited to in-frame clones, with some not included. The profile shows hundreds of thousands of clones, 8% of them singletons. It was via CD45RO/CCR7/CD25/CD127/CD95/CD27 that CD4+ naive, central memory, regulatory and stem cell-like memory cells were sorted. The V gene lost 3 bases and the J gene lost 4 bases, with 13 bases spanning the gap. Germline V gene data show CDR1 as LNHDA and CDR2 as SQIVND (reference sequence). The CDR3 totals 16 residues. This clone has a count of ten or more. Its matching antigen is unknown.

The sequencing input was central memory CD4+ T cells from blood. This TCR was sampled from a woman younger than 35 in good health. This rearrangement joins TRBV19 to TRBJ2-6; the D is unclear. The CDR3 loop reads CASSIIVTSGANVLTF. CDR3 sequence (DNA): TGTGCCAGTAGTATTATTGTCACCTCGGGGGCCAACGTCCTGACTTTC.